A single sample is the source of the 8 T cell receptor beta chains below, sequenced in a study of CD8+CD57+ T cells in acquired aplastic anemia. Sequencing involved patients with CD8+CD57+ cell expansion previously shown by flow cytometry. TCR beta VDJ and CDR3 profiles were obtained from a genomic DNA template. TCRdb passed the reads through MiXCR, listing each CDR3 protein once. The table has roughly 80,000 distinct CDR3 sequences, just over 70% seen once. Specimen: sorted CD4+, CD8+, or CD8+CD57+ T cells (not recorded which) from PBMCs. These receptors all stem from a human donor with aplastic anemia.

The chain uses TRBV20-1 and TRBJ1-2; 9 bases are a match to TRBD1. V gave up 7 bases and J gave up 8 bases; unmatched junction bases: 14. CDR3 length equals 14 residues. CDR1 DFQATT and CDR2 SNEGSKA come from the germline V gene (reference sequence). Written as DNA, the CDR3 is TGCAGTGTTCAAGTACAGGGGGCGTCTGAAGGCTACACCTTC. Amino acids: CSVQVQGASEGYTF.

V is TRBV7-3 and J is TRBJ2-1; no firm D call. The length of the CDR3 is 15 residues. V dropped 4 bases and J dropped 8 bases, with 18 bases sitting between them. Germline V lookup: CDR1 SGHTA, CDR2 FQGTGA. CDR3 DNA sequence: TGTGCCAGCAGCTGGGGAAGGGCCTCCGGGTATGAGCAGTTCTTC. This codes for CASSWGRASGYEQFF.

The genes are TRBV2 and TRBJ2-1; D is ambiguous. V gave up 2 bases and J gave up 6 bases, with 8 bases separating them. Per germline, CDR1 SNHLY and CDR2 FYNNEI. This CDR3 contains 13 residues. The CDR3 protein is CASSELVVNEQFF. The CDR3 DNA sequence: TGTGCCAGCAGTGAACTCGTAGTCAATGAGCAGTTCTTC.

The chain combines TRBV2 with TRBJ1-5, with D possibly matching TRBD1 (6 bases). The V gene lost 8 bases and the J gene lost 4 bases, with 15 bases spanning the gap. Germline CDR1 reads SNHLY; CDR2 reads FYNNEI. This CDR3 is 14 amino acids long. CDR3 loop: CASGKQGENQPQHF. DNA of the CDR3: TGTGCCAGCGGAAAACAGGGTGAGAATCAGCCCCAGCATTTT.

The rearrangement links TRBV9 to TRBJ2-2; tentatively, D is TRBD1 or TRBD2 (5 bases each). This CDR3 comprises 15 residues. The germline gives CDR1 SGDLS, CDR2 YYNGEE. V lost 0 bases and J lost 5, with 11 bases in between. Here the CDR3 reads CASSVGGTDTGELFF. CDR3 bases: TGTGCCAGCAGCGTAGGAGGGACGGATACCGGGGAGCTGTTTTTT. Complete variable domain (other parts from reference TRBV9 and TRBJ2-2): DSGVTQTPKHLITATGQRVTLRCSPRSGDLSVYWYQQSLDQGLQFLIQYYNGEERAKGNILERFSAQQFPDLHSELNLSSLELGDSALYFCASSVGGTDTGELFFGEGSRLTVL.

The chain carries TRBV7-9 and TRBJ2-7; D might be TRBD1 (6 bases). From germline, CDR1 is SEHNR and CDR2 FQNEAQ (reference sequence). The CDR3 length is 13 residues. V lost 2 bases and J 3 bases, leaving 8 bases between the germline ends. The CDR3 DNA reads TGTGCCAGCAGCTTACAAGGGGGCTACGAGCAGTACTTC. This gives the protein CASSLQGGYEQYF. Complete variable domain (other parts from reference TRBV7-9 and TRBJ2-7): DTGVSQNPRHKITKRGQNVTFRCDPISEHNRLYWYRQTLGQGPEFLTYFQNEAQLEKSRLLSDRFSAERPKGSFSTLEIQRTEQGDSAMYLCASSLQGGYEQYFGPGTRLTVT.

This clonotype turned up a few times. This rearrangement joins TRBV6-1 to TRBJ2-7; possibly TRBD2 for D (7 bases). In germline, CDR1 is MNHNS, CDR2 SASEGT. The CDR3 covers 15 residues. V was shortened by 3 bases and J by 5 bases, with 17 bases between the two germline ends. The CDR3 loop reads CASSENTEGGNEQYF. In nucleotides, the CDR3 is TGTGCCAGCAGTGAGAACACTGAGGGGGGGAACGAGCAGTACTTC.

Ten or more counts support this clonotype. The rearrangement joins TRBV6-2 or TRBV6-3 to TRBJ1-1; possible D gene TRBD1, 5 bases. The CDR3 runs 15 residues. The V end was cut by 8 bases, the J end by 2 bases, with 18 bases between. The germline gives CDR1 MNHEY, CDR2 SVGEGT. CDR3 loop: CASELGGTSNTEAFF. CDR3 nucleotide sequence: TGTGCCAGCGAGCTCGGGGGGACCTCTAACACTGAAGCTTTCTTT.